These T cell receptor beta chains were read from a single sample in a study of radiotherapy plus CTLA-4 blockade in lung cancer. Sequencing used immunoSEQ multiplex PCR; TCRdb keeps in-frame clones, though not all of them. The table has 25,000 to 30,000 clones, approximately 77% seen once; the top ten hold more than 20%. The material sequenced was peripheral blood, taken from a patient treated with radiotherapy plus ipilimumab. These receptors were obtained from a human donor with non-small cell lung cancer that progressed on radiotherapy plus ipilimumab. The CDR3 runs from the conserved cysteine through the conserved F or W. D genes are given only for firm matches. Only part of the rows carry a size: once, few, many, or a class if the clone is expanded.

j_call d_call clone_size v_call cdr3_aa cdr3_nt
TRBJ1-2 TRBD1 - TRBV5-1 CASSNGQGGNYGYTF TGCGCCAGCAGCAATGGACAGGGAGGGAACTATGGCTACACCTTC
TRBJ2-1 - - TRBV18 CASSPRNEQFF TGTGCCAGCTCACCACGCAATGAGCAGTTCTTC
TRBJ2-2 TRBD1 - TRBV19 CASSIRTGRGELFF TGTGCCAGTAGTATTCGGACAGGGCGCGGGGAGCTGTTTTTT
TRBJ1-2 TRBD1 - TRBV2 CASSSGQVTNYGYTF TGTGCCAGCAGCTCCGGACAGGTGACTAACTATGGCTACACCTTC
TRBJ2-1 TRBD2 - TRBV27 CASSLQAGKYNEQFF TGTGCCAGCAGTTTACAAGCGGGAAAGTACAATGAGCAGTTCTTC
TRBJ1-2 - - TRBV5-6 CASSSTQDYGYTF TGTGCCAGCAGCTCAACACAGGACTATGGCTACACCTTC
TRBJ1-2 - - TRBV7-2 CASGGQSLKGYTF TGTGCCAGCGGGGGGCAATCGTTAAAGGGCTACACCTTC
TRBJ1-5 - - TRBV18 CASSREGLTPQHF TGTGCCAGCTCCCGGGAGGGGCTGACGCCCCAGCATTTT
TRBJ1-5 - - TRBV30 CAWARLGNQPQHF TGTGCCTGGGCCCGACTGGGCAATCAGCCCCAGCATTTT
TRBJ2-7 - - TRBV28 CASSPSAGTNEQYF TGTGCCAGCAGTCCATCAGCCGGGACCAACGAGCAGTACTTC
TRBJ1-1 TRBD1 - TRBV19 CASSLSGGGSTEAFF TGTGCCAGTAGTTTATCAGGGGGGGGAAGCACTGAAGCTTTCTTT
TRBJ2-5 - once TRBV7-9 CASSLEWGETQYF TGTGCCAGCAGCTTAGAGTGGGGAGAGACCCAGTACTTC
TRBJ2-3 - - TRBV7-2 CASSLRRAQDTQYF TGTGCCAGCAGCCTGCGGAGGGCCCAAGATACGCAGTATTTT
TRBJ1-4 - few TRBV14 CASSQETGEKLFF TGTGCCAGCAGCCAAGAAACGGGTGAAAAACTGTTTTTT
TRBJ2-3 TRBD2 - TRBV9 CASSVDASGGDTDTQYF TGTGCCAGCAGCGTAGATGCCAGCGGGGGGGACACAGATACGCAGTATTTT
TRBJ1-2 TRBD1 - TRBV5-4 CASSPGTAINYGYTF TGTGCCAGCAGCCCCGGGACAGCTATTAACTATGGCTACACCTTC
TRBJ2-1 - - TRBV5-1 CASSSPRGVVNEQFF TGCGCCAGCAGCTCCCCGAGGGGGGTAGTAAATGAGCAGTTCTTC
TRBJ1-4 - - TRBV4-3 CASSHTRDTREKLFF TGCGCCAGCAGCCATACCCGGGACACCCGTGAAAAACTGTTTTTT
TRBJ2-7 - - TRBV28 CASSLAAGGEQYF TGTGCCAGCAGTTTAGCGGCAGGCGGCGAGCAGTACTTC
TRBJ2-3 TRBD1 - TRBV9 CASSPGQGPLATQYF TGTGCCAGCAGCCCCGGACAGGGGCCCCTGGCTACGCAGTATTTT
TRBJ2-1 - - TRBV7-8 CASSPGLPENEQFF TGTGCCAGCAGCCCCGGACTTCCGGAAAATGAGCAGTTCTTC
TRBJ2-1 TRBD1 few TRBV28 CASSLWVRETGENEQFF TGTGCCAGCAGTTTATGGGTTAGGGAGACAGGGGAGAATGAGCAGTTCTTC
TRBJ2-7 - - TRBV9 CASSVDWQGYEQYF TGTGCCAGCAGCGTAGATTGGCAGGGCTACGAGCAGTACTTC
TRBJ1-5 - - TRBV6-5 CASTRLAGGAQHF TGTGCCAGCACCAGACTCGCGGGGGGGGCCCAGCATTTT